Listed below are T cell receptor beta chains from one sample, sequenced in a study of T-cell reconstitution after alpha-beta-depleted transplantation in children. TCRdb re-called the PCR reads with MiXCR, one entry per CDR3 protein. The data hold about 500,000 distinct CDR3 sequences, with about an eighth observed a single time. Sequencing used PBMCs, mostly from graft donor cells, obtained 180 days after TCRalphabeta/CD19-depleted stem cell transplant. The receptor set was obtained from a female patient between 2 and 10 years old who had a stem cell transplant for aplastic anemia, so the T cells may come from the graft donor. Each CDR3 is given with its conserved first and last residue. Clone size is given for some rows only: seen once, a few or many times, or a class if the clone is expanded.

J: TRBJ2-5
V: TRBV5-1
size: .
CDR3: CASITPTGIQETQYF

J: TRBJ2-5
V: TRBV28
size: few
CDR3: CASSLGVRGQETQYF

J: TRBJ2-3
V: TRBV28
size: few
CDR3: CASRPTSPLGDTQYF

J: TRBJ2-1
V: TRBV20-1
size: many
CDR3: CSARGYTLFF

J: TRBJ2-7
V: TRBV6-5
size: .
CDR3: CASSYGRAGQEYF

J: TRBJ1-2
V: TRBV12-3/TRBV12-4
size: few
CDR3: CASSLWAARNGYTF

J: TRBJ2-7
V: TRBV28
size: .
CDR3: CASSLSRGSYEQYF

J: TRBJ2-7
V: TRBV5-1
size: few
CDR3: CASSLTTGTGAEQYF

J: TRBJ2-3
V: TRBV5-1
size: few
CDR3: CASSFPAGAVGTDTQYF

J: TRBJ1-2
V: TRBV3-1
size: many
CDR3: CASRRPGGEGYTF

J: TRBJ2-5
V: TRBV5-1
size: .
CDR3: CASSPGGQGGYETQYF

J: TRBJ1-5
V: TRBV20-1
size: .
CDR3: CSASWGTNQPQHF

J: TRBJ2-7
V: TRBV6-5
size: .
CDR3: CASSYRQVPYEQCF

J: TRBJ2-3
V: TRBV7-9
size: few
CDR3: CASSSAGAADTQYF

J: TRBJ2-3
V: TRBV6-2/TRBV6-3
size: .
CDR3: CASSPAHGRHPDTQYF

J: TRBJ1-1
V: TRBV6-1
size: .
CDR3: CASRGDSSTEAFF

J: TRBJ2-3
V: TRBV7-2
size: few
CDR3: CASSLGLAGVNTQYF

J: TRBJ2-2
V: TRBV29-1
size: few
CDR3: CSVSEGNTGELFF

J: TRBJ2-1
V: TRBV5-1
size: many
CDR3: CASRPLDGRAFGTYNEQFF

J: TRBJ1-2
V: TRBV28
size: .
CDR3: CASHPGGAPYGYTF

J: TRBJ2-7
V: TRBV28
size: .
CDR3: CASGLGVGGHHSYEQYF

J: TRBJ1-4
V: TRBV7-9
size: few
CDR3: CASSLATGAREKLFF

J: TRBJ2-5
V: TRBV10-3
size: .
CDR3: CAISAGPKQETQYF

J: TRBJ2-7
V: TRBV28
size: .
CDR3: CASSLGGTGLSYDQYF

J: TRBJ2-1
V: TRBV7-2
size: few
CDR3: CASSPWVGNEQFF

J: TRBJ1-5
V: TRBV27
size: many
CDR3: CAGGSEGNQPQHF

J: TRBJ1-2
V: TRBV6-5
size: .
CDR3: CASSYGQGRANYGYTF

J: TRBJ1-1
V: TRBV7-3
size: few
CDR3: CASSFTGTMNTEAFF